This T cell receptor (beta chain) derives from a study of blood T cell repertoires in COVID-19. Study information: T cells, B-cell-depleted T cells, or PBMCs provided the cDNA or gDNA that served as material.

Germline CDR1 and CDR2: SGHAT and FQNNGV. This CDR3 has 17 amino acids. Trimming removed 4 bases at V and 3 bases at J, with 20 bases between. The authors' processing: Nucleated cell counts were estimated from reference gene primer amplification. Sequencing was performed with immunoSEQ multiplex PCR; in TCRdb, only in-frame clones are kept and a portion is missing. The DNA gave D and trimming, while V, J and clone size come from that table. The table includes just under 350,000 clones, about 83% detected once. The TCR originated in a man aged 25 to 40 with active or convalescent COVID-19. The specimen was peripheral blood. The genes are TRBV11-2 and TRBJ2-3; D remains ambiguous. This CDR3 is CASSSLRMPLGTDTQYF. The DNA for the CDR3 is TGTGCCAGCAGCTCTCTGCGGATGCCCCTAGGAACAGATACGCAGTATTTT.